What follows are 10 T cell receptor beta chains derived from one specimen sequenced in a study of PD-L1 blockade in urothelial cancer. Described time point: pretreatment peripheral blood. This table comes from immunoSEQ multiplex PCR, and its TCRdb copy is limited to in-frame clones, with some not included. The sample yields around 86,000 clones, around four fifths seen once. The sample was PBMCs, taken around atezolizumab (anti-PD-L1) treatment. The receptor set was obtained from a man aged 40-55 years with urothelial cancer.

The chain carries TRBV2 and TRBJ1-2, with 12 bases identical to TRBD1. Germline CDR1 is SNHLY and CDR2 is FYNNEI. There are 15 residues in the CDR3. The V and J ends lost 5 bases and 8 bases, in that order; junction bases with no gene match: 9. The CDR3 coding sequence is TGTGCCAGCAGTCCCGGGACAGGGGGCGCAAAGGGCTACACCTTC. Its translation is CASSPGTGGAKGYTF. The full variable domain, rest sourced from reference TRBV2 and TRBJ1-2, is EPEVTQTPSHQVTQMGQEVILRCVPISNHLYFYWYRQILGQKVEFLVSFYNNEISEKSEIFDDQFSVERPDGSNFTLKIRSTKLEDSAMYFCASSPGTGGAKGYTFGSGTRLTVV.

This chain links TRBV10-3 with TRBJ2-3; a possible D gene is TRBD1 (6 bases). This CDR3 region has 16 residues. Germline loops: CDR1 ENHRY, CDR2 SYGVKD. V gave up 8 bases and J gave up 2 bases, with 20 bases separating them. CDR3 loop: CAISARGNPYTDTQYF. As DNA, the CDR3 is TGTGCCATCTCAGCGAGGGGGAACCCCTACACAGATACGCAGTATTTT.

The gene calls are TRBV7-9 and TRBJ1-2; 10 positions match TRBD1. The CDR3 loop spans 14 amino acids. Unmatched junction bases numbered 4, after V lost 3 bases and J lost 6 bases. Germline assignment: CDR1 SEHNR and CDR2 FQNEAQ (reference sequence). The CDR3: CASSFRDRGDGYTF. The CDR3 region has the DNA TGTGCCAGCAGCTTCCGGGACAGGGGAGATGGCTACACCTTC.

This clone was counted a single time. The J gene is TRBJ2-5, the V gene TRBV2, with D possibly TRBD2 on 6 matching bases. Germline loops: CDR1 SNHLY, CDR2 FYNNEI. The CDR3 runs 13 residues. V lost 4 bases to trimming and J lost 5 bases, with 11 bases between them. The CDR3, as DNA: TGTGCCAGCAGTGCGGGAGTTTGGGAGACCCAGTACTTC. Translation: CASSAGVWETQYF. The full variable domain, in which reference TRBV2 and TRBJ2-5 provide the parts outside the CDR3, is EPEVTQTPSHQVTQMGQEVILRCVPISNHLYFYWYRQILGQKVEFLVSFYNNEISEKSEIFDDQFSVERPDGSNFTLKIRSTKLEDSAMYFCASSAGVWETQYFGPGTRLLVL.

V gene TRBV10-3 combines with J gene TRBJ2-7; perhaps TRBD2 as D (7 bases). The CDR3 totals 15 residues. The V end lost 11 bases, the J end lost 5 bases, and 25 bases lay between the germline ends. Germline CDR1 ENHRY, CDR2 SYGVKD. The CDR3 sequence: CAVLRGGGPFHEQYF. The DNA for the CDR3 is TGTGCCGTGCTCCGAGGGGGAGGGCCTTTCCACGAGCAGTACTTC.

The chain uses TRBV7-2 and TRBJ2-1; no firm D call. With 5 bases removed from V and 1 base from J, the gap between germline ends came to 9 bases. The CDR3 covers 14 residues. CDR1 and CDR2 (germline): SGHTA, FQGNSA. The DNA of the CDR3 is TGTGCCAGCAGCAAAGAGGCTTCCTACAATGAGCAGTTCTTC. Its protein product is CASSKEASYNEQFF.

The chain is built from TRBV5-4 and TRBJ2-5; 8 positions agree with TRBD1. Germline V CDR1 and CDR2: SGHNT, YYREEE (reference sequence). The CDR3 is made up of 15 amino acids. Losses at the gene ends were 0 bases for V and 5 bases for J; bases not matched to a gene: 6. CDR3 loop: CASSLGTGPGETQYF. The CDR3 DNA reads as TGTGCCAGCAGCTTGGGGACAGGGCCGGGGGAGACCCAGTACTTC. The whole variable domain, filled in from reference TRBV5-4 and TRBJ2-5, reads ETGVTQSPTHLIKTRGQQVTLRCSSQSGHNTVSWYQQALGQGPQFIFQYYREEENGRGNFPPRFSGLQFPNYSSELNVNALELDDSALYLCASSLGTGPGETQYFGPGTRLLVL.

There are a few counts of this clone. The rearrangement joins TRBV9 to TRBJ2-7, with a weak D call TRBD2 (5 bases). The V gene lost 0 bases and the J gene lost 2 bases, with 12 bases spanning the gap. CDR3 size: 15 residues. CDR1 is SGDLS, CDR2 YYNGEE, per germline. This CDR3 is CASSVAPGEPYEQYF. In DNA form, the CDR3 reads TGTGCCAGCAGCGTAGCCCCCGGGGAACCCTACGAGCAGTACTTC.

This clone was seen only a few times. This chain connects TRBV6-5 to TRBJ2-7, with D unclear. The V gene's germline CDR1 is MNHEY and CDR2 SVGAGI. Trimming pared 9 bases from V and 5 bases from J, leaving 11 bases between. The CDR3 runs 11 residues. The CDR3 loop reads CASRVRHEQYF. The CDR3 DNA follows: TGTGCCAGTCGGGTTCGCCACGAGCAGTACTTC.

J is TRBJ2-5 and V is TRBV27, with a possible D match to TRBD1 (6 bases). V shed 5 bases and J shed 4 bases, with 14 bases lying between them. CDR3 length: 14 amino acids. CDR1 is MNHEY, CDR2 SMNVEV, per germline (reference sequence). The CDR3 nucleotides are TGTGCCAGCAGTGCACTCCAGGGGACAGAGACCCAGTACTTC. Translation gives CASSALQGTETQYF.